This T cell receptor (beta chain) appears in the sequencing data of a study of CD4 and CD8 cells across lung adenocarcinoma regions. The V gene end was trimmed by 7 bases and the J gene end by 5 bases; junction bases not matched to a gene: 8. CDR1 WNHNN and CDR2 SYGVQD come from the germline V gene (reference sequence). The CDR3 has 15 residues. Samples came from patients with localized non-small cell lung adenocarcinoma. TCRdb processed the PCR reads anew with MiXCR; each CDR3 protein has one entry. The table records about 8,400 distinct CDR3 sequences, roughly 54% of them present only once. The clonotype comes from a female donor with lung adenocarcinoma. The CD4 and CD8 labels of this study may be unreliable. Input material: CD4+ T cells from the center of a lung tumor. The V and J genes are TRBV10-1 and TRBJ2-2; 9 nucleotides match TRBD1. CDR3 sequence (DNA): TGCGCCAGCAAACCCGGGACAGGGAAAACCGGGGAGCTGTTTTTT. It encodes CASKPGTGKTGELFF.